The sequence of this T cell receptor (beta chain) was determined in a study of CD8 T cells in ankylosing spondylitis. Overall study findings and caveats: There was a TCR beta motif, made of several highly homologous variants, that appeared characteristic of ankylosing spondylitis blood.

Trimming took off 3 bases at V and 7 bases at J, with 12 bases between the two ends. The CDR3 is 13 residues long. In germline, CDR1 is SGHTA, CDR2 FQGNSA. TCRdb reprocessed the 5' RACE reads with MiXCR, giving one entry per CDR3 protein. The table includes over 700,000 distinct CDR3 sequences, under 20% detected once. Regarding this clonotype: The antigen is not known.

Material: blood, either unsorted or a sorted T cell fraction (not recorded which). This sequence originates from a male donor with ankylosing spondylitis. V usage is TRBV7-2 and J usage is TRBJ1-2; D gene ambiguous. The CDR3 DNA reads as TGTGCCAGCAGCTTGGTCGGAGCTGCTGGCTACACCTTC. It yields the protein CASSLVGAAGYTF. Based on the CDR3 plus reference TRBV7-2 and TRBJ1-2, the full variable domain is GAGVSQSPSNKVTEKGKDVELRCDPISGHTALYWYRQSLGQGLEFLIYFQGNSAPDKSGLPSDRFSAERTGGSVSTLTIQRTQQEDSAVYLCASSLVGAAGYTFGSGTRLTVV.